The clone carrying this T cell receptor (beta chain) was detected a few times. There are 14 residues in the CDR3. V was pared by 3 bases and J by 4 bases, with 12 bases between. This sample is drawn from a study of blood T cells in healthy people across ages. A J-beta primer mix and a sample-barcoded 5' primer were used in a second PCR of roughly 6 to 11 cycles. TCRdb re-derived calls from the 5' RACE reads in MiXCR, one entry per CDR3 protein. The table has 800,000 to 950,000 distinct CDR3 sequences, about 29% seen once; the top ten hold about 10%. Separately, the same data were catalogued under a study of T cells of mothers and their children.

This clonotype originated in a woman aged 40 to 50 in good health. The sequenced sample was blood. This chain connects TRBV12-3 or TRBV12-4 to TRBJ1-1, with D hard to call. CDR3 DNA sequence: TGTGCCAGCAGTTTTTCGATACCGGCCACTGAAGCTTTCTTT. Translating it yields CASSFSIPATEAFF.